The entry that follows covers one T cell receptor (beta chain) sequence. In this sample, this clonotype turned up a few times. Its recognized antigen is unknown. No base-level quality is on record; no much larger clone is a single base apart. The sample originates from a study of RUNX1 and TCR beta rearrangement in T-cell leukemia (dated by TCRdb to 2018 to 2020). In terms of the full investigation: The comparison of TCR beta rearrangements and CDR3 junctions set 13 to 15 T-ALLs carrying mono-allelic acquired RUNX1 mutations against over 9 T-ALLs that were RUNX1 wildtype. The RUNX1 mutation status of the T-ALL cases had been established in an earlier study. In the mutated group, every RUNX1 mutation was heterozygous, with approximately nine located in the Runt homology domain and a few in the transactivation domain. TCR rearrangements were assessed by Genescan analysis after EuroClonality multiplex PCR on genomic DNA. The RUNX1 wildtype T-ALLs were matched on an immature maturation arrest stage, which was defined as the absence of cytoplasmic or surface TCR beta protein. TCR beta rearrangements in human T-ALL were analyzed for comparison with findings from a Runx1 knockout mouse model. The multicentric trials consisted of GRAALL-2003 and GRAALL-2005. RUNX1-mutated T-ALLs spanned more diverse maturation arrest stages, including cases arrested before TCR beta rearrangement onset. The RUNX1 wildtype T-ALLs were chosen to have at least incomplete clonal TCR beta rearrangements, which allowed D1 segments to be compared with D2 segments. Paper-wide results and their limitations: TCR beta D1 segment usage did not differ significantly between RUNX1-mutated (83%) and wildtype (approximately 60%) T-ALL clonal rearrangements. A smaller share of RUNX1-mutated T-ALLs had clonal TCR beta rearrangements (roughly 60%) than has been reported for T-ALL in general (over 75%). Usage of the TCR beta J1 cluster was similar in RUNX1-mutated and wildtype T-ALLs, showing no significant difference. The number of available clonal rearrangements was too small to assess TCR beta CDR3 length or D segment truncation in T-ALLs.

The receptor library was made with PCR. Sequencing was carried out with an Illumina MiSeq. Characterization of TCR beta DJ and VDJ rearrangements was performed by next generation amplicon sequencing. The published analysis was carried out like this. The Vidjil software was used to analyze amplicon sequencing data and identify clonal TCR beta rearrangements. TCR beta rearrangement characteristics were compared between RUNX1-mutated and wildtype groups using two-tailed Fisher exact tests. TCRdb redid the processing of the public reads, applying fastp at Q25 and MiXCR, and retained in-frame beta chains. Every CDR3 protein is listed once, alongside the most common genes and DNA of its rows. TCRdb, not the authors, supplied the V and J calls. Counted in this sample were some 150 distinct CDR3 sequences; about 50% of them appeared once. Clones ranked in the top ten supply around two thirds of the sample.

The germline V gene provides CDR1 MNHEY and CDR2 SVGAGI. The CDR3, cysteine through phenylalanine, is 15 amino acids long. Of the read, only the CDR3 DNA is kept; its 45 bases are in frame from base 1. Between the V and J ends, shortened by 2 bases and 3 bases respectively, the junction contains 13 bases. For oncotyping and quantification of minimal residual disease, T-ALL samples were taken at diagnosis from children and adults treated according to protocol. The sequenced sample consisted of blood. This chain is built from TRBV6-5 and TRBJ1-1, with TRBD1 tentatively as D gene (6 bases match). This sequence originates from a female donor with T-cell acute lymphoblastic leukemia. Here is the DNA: TGTGCCAGCAGTTACAACGGACAGATTTACACTGAAGCTTTCTTT. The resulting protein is CASSYNGQIYTEAFF.